This T cell receptor beta chain comes out of a study of beta chain features in type 1 diabetes. Findings and limits, study-wide: Researchers report that Type 1 diabetes patients had moderately but significantly shorter TCRB CDR3s across all four CD4+ subsets.

What was sequenced were expressed TCRB transcripts, since all of the isolated RNA had been reverse transcribed. Here immunoSEQ multiplex PCR was the method, and the copy in TCRdb shows in-frame clones only, minus some. Of under 450,000 clones in the sample, around 13% are singletons; the top ten hold around 0.035%. There are 14 residues in the CDR3. Germline V CDR1 and CDR2: SGHVS, FNYEAQ. The V end lost 5 bases, the J end lost 2 bases, and 11 bases lay between the germline ends. Of note for this clone: Its antigen is undetermined.

This chain joins TRBV7-6 and TRBJ2-3; D call uncertain. The receptor was isolated from a man under 40 in good health. Material for sequencing was naive CD4+ T cells from blood. The CDR3 is CASSLRHSTDTQYF. CDR3 nucleotide sequence: TGTGCCAGCAGCCTCCGCCACTCCACAGATACGCAGTATTTT.